These T cell receptor beta chains were read from a single sample in a study of T-cell memory formation after mild COVID-19. TCRdb fed the 5' RACE reads into MiXCR, producing one record per CDR3 protein. The repertoire consists of around 340,000 distinct CDR3 sequences, with approximately 15% occurring once and the leading ten covering roughly 22%. Material for sequencing was PBMCs or a T cell subset sorted from them (not recorded which). The receptors stem from a man between 18 and 29 years old who had mild COVID-19 (a few samples of this study predate the infection). Cell type and time point are not known. CDR3s include the opening cysteine and the closing phenylalanine or tryptophan. A D gene is named only where the DNA matches it firmly. Clone sizes are given selectively: once, few, many, or a class where the clone is expanded.

v_gene	d_gene	j_gene	abundance	CDR3aa	CDR3nt
TRBV6-2/TRBV6-3	TRBD1	TRBJ2-4	.	CASSYIGTGSVLAKNIQYF	TGTGCCAGCAGTTACATCGGGACAGGGAGTGTTCTAGCCAAAAACATTCAGTACTTC
TRBV20-1	.	TRBJ2-5	.	CSARTFLETKYF	TGCAGTGCTAGAACCTTTTTGGAGACCAAGTACTTC
TRBV5-6	.	TRBJ2-6	few	CASSFRANVLTF	TGTGCCAGCAGCTTCCGGGCCAACGTCCTGACTTTC
TRBV7-2	.	TRBJ1-1	many	CASSFQGSMNTEAFF	TGTGCCAGCAGCTTCCAGGGCAGCATGAACACTGAAGCTTTCTTT
TRBV28	.	TRBJ2-1	.	CASSLLEDEQFF	TGTGCCAGCAGTTTGTTGGAGGATGAGCAGTTCTTC
TRBV30	.	TRBJ2-7	.	CAWSRDPYEQYF	TGTGCCTGGAGTCGTGATCCCTACGAGCAGTACTTC
TRBV3-1	.	TRBJ2-1	.	CASSKGQVGEQFF	TGTGCCAGCAGCAAGGGGCAGGTGGGTGAGCAGTTCTTC
TRBV6-2/TRBV6-3	TRBD2	TRBJ2-3	few	CASSTTSGGDTQYF	TGTGCCAGCAGTACGACTAGCGGGGGGGATACGCAGTATTTT
TRBV30	TRBD1	TRBJ1-4	.	CAWSETGGEGKKLFF	TGTGCCTGGAGTGAGACAGGGGGCGAAGGCAAGAAACTGTTTTTT
TRBV10-3	.	TRBJ2-1	many	CAISEGYREQFF	TGTGCCATCAGTGAAGGGTATCGTGAGCAGTTCTTC
TRBV5-6	.	TRBJ2-5	.	CASSLKSVGQETQYF	TGTGCCAGCAGCCTTAAGTCGGTCGGGCAAGAGACCCAGTACTTC
TRBV20-1	.	TRBJ2-5	.	CSARDRRGRETQYF	TGCAGTGCTAGAGATCGGAGGGGTCGGGAGACCCAGTACTTC
TRBV7-2	TRBD1	TRBJ1-1	many	CASSLGPQGAFF	TGTGCCAGCAGCTTAGGCCCACAGGGGGCTTTCTTT
TRBV7-2	TRBD1	TRBJ2-3	.	CASSYQTGVDTQYF	TGTGCCAGCAGCTACCAGACAGGGGTGGATACGCAGTATTTT
TRBV2	.	TRBJ2-2	.	CASRRGGTSGELFF	TGTGCCAGCCGGAGGGGCGGAACCTCCGGGGAGCTGTTTTTT
TRBV27	.	TRBJ2-7	few	CASSPTGVGNEQYF	TGTGCCAGCAGCCCGACAGGTGTTGGGAACGAGCAGTACTTC
TRBV6-6	.	TRBJ1-4	few	CASSPGRISNEKLFF	TGTGCCAGCAGTCCCGGACGGATCTCTAATGAAAAACTGTTTTTT
TRBV5-1	TRBD1	TRBJ2-7	few	CASSRTGGSSYEQYF	TGCGCCAGCAGCAGAACAGGGGGGTCCTCCTACGAGCAGTACTTC
TRBV5-1	TRBD2	TRBJ2-5	few	CASSPTSGRQETQYF	TGCGCCAGCAGTCCTACTAGCGGGCGTCAAGAGACCCAGTACTTC
TRBV7-2	TRBD1	TRBJ1-1	.	CASSARPTDRGAFF	TGTGCCAGCAGCGCCCGCCCTACGGACAGGGGAGCTTTCTTT
TRBV18	TRBD1	TRBJ2-2	few	CASSPFRGTGRTGELFF	TGTGCCAGCTCACCATTCCGGGGGACAGGGAGGACCGGGGAGCTGTTTTTT
TRBV4-3	.	TRBJ2-7	few	CASSQGPGSTPYEQYF	TGCGCCAGCAGCCAAGGCCCAGGGAGCACCCCCTACGAGCAGTACTTC
TRBV7-2	.	TRBJ1-1	.	CASSLGVSQNTEAFF	TGTGCCAGCAGCTTAGGTGTCAGCCAGAACACTGAAGCTTTCTTT
TRBV7-2	TRBD2	TRBJ2-1	many	CASRFGGGNEQFF	TGTGCCAGCAGATTCGGCGGGGGCAATGAGCAGTTCTTC
TRBV7-9	TRBD2	TRBJ2-1	.	CASSSLAGGDSYNEQFF	TGTGCCAGCAGCTCCCTAGCGGGTGGTGACTCCTACAATGAGCAGTTCTTC
TRBV6-1	TRBD1	TRBJ2-7	.	CASSIGTGAGESEQYF	TGTGCCAGCAGTATCGGGACAGGGGCGGGGGAGAGTGAGCAGTACTTC
TRBV9	.	TRBJ2-5	.	CASSAGATQYF	TGTGCCAGCAGCGCAGGTGCGACCCAGTACTTC
TRBV5-1	.	TRBJ1-1	few	CASSLAGVDGAFF	TGCGCCAGCAGCTTGGCTGGGGTCGACGGAGCTTTCTTT
TRBV24-1	.	TRBJ2-2	.	CATSDFGFSGELFF	TGTGCCACCAGTGATTTCGGGTTCTCCGGGGAGCTGTTTTTT
TRBV6-5	.	TRBJ1-2	few	CASSPRQVYGYTF	TGTGCCAGCAGTCCGCGACAGGTTTATGGCTACACCTTC
TRBV7-3	TRBD1	TRBJ2-7	few	CASSLTTGGEVEQYF	TGTGCCAGCAGCTTAACGACAGGGGGGGAGGTCGAGCAGTACTTC
TRBV18	.	TRBJ1-1	few	CASSPNGMGVGTEAFF	TGTGCCAGCTCACCCAACGGAATGGGAGTGGGCACTGAAGCTTTCTTT
TRBV9	TRBD1	TRBJ2-7	few	CASSSRQGPYEQYF	TGTGCCAGCAGCTCCCGACAGGGCCCCTACGAGCAGTACTTC
TRBV15	TRBD1	TRBJ1-1	.	CATSVYTGGTEAFF	TGTGCCACCAGCGTCTACACAGGGGGCACTGAAGCTTTCTTT
TRBV4-3	TRBD1	TRBJ1-1	.	CASSQDGQGSTEAFF	TGCGCCAGCAGCCAAGACGGACAGGGCAGCACTGAAGCTTTCTTT
TRBV5-1	TRBD2	TRBJ2-7	.	CASSSSGGAGEQYF	TGCGCCAGCAGCTCTAGCGGGGGGGCCGGCGAGCAGTACTTC
TRBV12-3/TRBV12-4	TRBD1	TRBJ1-1	many	CASSGQGTEAFF	TGCGCCAGCTCCGGACAGGGCACTGAAGCTTTCTTT
TRBV5-1	.	TRBJ1-1	many	CASRIDSSNTEAFF	TGCGCCAGCAGAATAGACAGCTCGAACACTGAAGCTTTCTTT
TRBV15	.	TRBJ2-5	many	CATSREDRKETQYF	TGTGCCACCAGCAGAGAGGACAGAAAAGAGACCCAGTACTTC
TRBV5-5	.	TRBJ2-2	.	CASSLGQLVGELFF	TGTGCCAGCAGCTTGGGACAGCTGGTCGGGGAGCTGTTTTTT
TRBV21-1	.	TRBJ2-1	.	CASYGGHNNEQFF	TGTGCCAGCTACGGGGGGCATAACAATGAGCAGTTCTTC
TRBV20-1	.	TRBJ1-4	.	CSARSENGGELFF	TGCAGTGCTAGATCGGAAAACGGAGGGGAACTGTTTTTT
TRBV6-2/TRBV6-3	TRBD1	TRBJ1-1	few	CASSLMRDRGFAEAFF	TGTGCCAGCAGCCTAATGCGGGACAGGGGGTTCGCTGAAGCTTTCTTT
TRBV5-1	.	TRBJ1-1	many	CASRDLMNTEAFF	TGCGCCAGCAGGGATCTCATGAACACTGAAGCTTTCTTT
TRBV29-1	TRBD1	TRBJ1-6	few	CSVKVAGGNSPLHF	TGCAGCGTTAAAGTGGCAGGGGGGAATTCACCCCTCCACTTT
TRBV6-2/TRBV6-3	TRBD2	TRBJ2-1	.	CASSLRTSGVLGQFF	TGTGCCAGCAGTTTGCGGACTAGCGGGGTCCTTGGACAGTTCTTC
TRBV12-3/TRBV12-4	TRBD1	TRBJ2-1	few	CASRSPGQGYDEQFF	TGTGCCAGCAGATCTCCGGGACAGGGGTACGATGAGCAGTTCTTC
TRBV4-3	.	TRBJ1-3	.	CASSQGSGVGGNTIYF	TGCGCCAGCAGCCAAGGTTCCGGGGTTGGTGGAAACACCATATATTTT
TRBV4-1	.	TRBJ1-5	.	CASSQVGRKPSNQPQHF	TGCGCCAGCAGCCAAGTCGGCAGGAAGCCTAGCAATCAGCCCCAGCATTTT
TRBV3-1	TRBD1	TRBJ1-1	.	CASSPRDRGTTEAFF	TGTGCCAGCAGCCCCCGGGACAGGGGGACCACTGAAGCTTTCTTT
TRBV20-1	TRBD2	TRBJ2-2	.	CSAAATSGGVTGELFF	TGCAGTGCAGCAGCGACTAGCGGGGGGGTCACCGGGGAGCTGTTTTTT
TRBV18	.	TRBJ1-1	.	CASSPSREEAFF	TGTGCCAGCTCACCGTCCAGGGAGGAAGCTTTCTTT
TRBV4-2	.	TRBJ1-1	.	CASSAKFNTEAFF	TGTGCCAGCAGCGCAAAGTTTAACACTGAAGCTTTCTTT
TRBV7-9	.	TRBJ2-7	few	CASSSMDRGVYEQYF	TGTGCCAGCAGCTCTATGGATAGAGGGGTCTACGAGCAGTACTTC
TRBV12-3/TRBV12-4	.	TRBJ1-2	.	CASTIWRGVGYTF	TGTGCCAGCACCATCTGGAGAGGGGTTGGCTACACCTTC
TRBV12-3/TRBV12-4	TRBD2	TRBJ2-3	few	CASTTRAGGDTQYF	TGTGCCAGCACCACAAGGGCGGGAGGGGATACGCAGTATTTT
TRBV6-5	.	TRBJ2-6	.	CASSSNDRKWTF	TGTGCCAGCAGTTCCAACGACAGGAAATGGACTTTC
TRBV2	.	TRBJ2-3	.	CASRVTDTQYF	TGTGCCAGCCGGGTCACAGATACGCAGTATTTT
TRBV6-2/TRBV6-3	.	TRBJ2-1	.	CASSTPLGAEQFF	TGTGCCAGCAGTACCCCGTTAGGGGCTGAGCAGTTCTTC
TRBV7-2	TRBD2	TRBJ2-3	few	CASGPGLAGPSTDTQYF	TGTGCCAGCGGTCCGGGACTAGCGGGTCCTAGCACAGATACGCAGTATTTT